This entry features one T cell receptor (beta chain) sequence. Its target is not known. Mismatch with germline at one junction end may stem from a read error. The sample originates from a study of tumor-infiltrating lymphocytes in primary liver carcinoma. Across the whole study: Both sexes were represented among patients, who were 30 to 69 years old. Roughly 3.5 to 7.13 million productive TCRbeta reads were obtained per sample, with similar numbers across tissue types. Points from the study as a whole: Researchers report that only about 7.5-25% of top clones turned up in all five tumor regions.

Joint extraction of RNA and DNA used about 17-33 mg of bulk tissue that was unsorted. With chronic HBV infection, the patients were also treatment-naive. The authors made TCR beta cDNA from around 500 ng total RNA with a constant-region primer. Three nested multiplex PCR rounds of slightly modified ARM-PCR generated TCR beta libraries. Amplification in the first two PCR rounds was performed using TRBV1-TRBV30 forward primers and a C-beta reverse primer for 10 cycles each. TCRdb re-analysed the multiplex PCR reads in MiXCR, keeping a single row per CDR3 protein. The sample lists roughly 100,000 distinct CDR3 sequences; around 80% were seen once. Germline lookup yields CDR1 MNHNS and CDR2 SASEGT. This CDR3 is built from 15 residues.

Sequenced input: liver tumor tissue from sampling region 3. Subset given: tumor region T3, left-lateral pole. The chain uses TRBV6-1 and TRBJ1-5; no firm D call. This receptor was obtained from a man aged 35-49 years with primary liver carcinoma and hepatitis B virus infection. The CDR3 region is CASRGMRERIQPQHF. CDR3 coding DNA: TGTGCCAGCAGGGGAATGAGGGAGCGCATTCAGCCTCAGCATTTT.